This T cell receptor beta chain was retrieved from a study of blood T cell repertoires in COVID-19. Across the study: The samples span acute and convalescent COVID-19 from the United States, Italy and Spain. Sample material is recorded as cDNA or gDNA derived from T cells, B-cell-depleted T cells, or PBMCs.

How the authors handled the data: Reference gene primer amplification in the assay estimated nucleated cell counts. TCRdb's copy holds only in-frame clones and misses some; the assay was immunoSEQ multiplex PCR. The DNA was the basis for D and trimming; V, J and clone size are from that table. The table shows about 220,000 clones, with 84% occurring only once. Per the germline V gene, CDR1 is MGHRA and CDR2 is YSYEKL. Trimming removed 1 base from V and 2 bases from J; junction bases left unmatched: 7. This CDR3 region has 16 residues. This receptor was identified in a man aged 30 to 39 with active or convalescent COVID-19. The sequencing sample was made of peripheral blood. The V and J genes are TRBV4-1 and TRBJ1-2, with 7 bases fitting TRBD1. CDR3 sequence: CASSQVAGTANYGYTF. The DNA for the CDR3 is TGCGCCAGCAGCCAAGTCGCCGGGACAGCAAACTATGGCTACACCTTC.